The entry below describes one T cell receptor (beta chain). Germline trimming cut 1 base from V and 9 bases from J; bases unmatched to any gene: 10. Looked up from germline, CDR1 is MDHEN and CDR2 is SYDVKM. The CDR3 is made up of 16 amino acids. As handled by the study authors: By means of reference gene primer amplification, nucleated cell counts were estimated. The table came from immunoSEQ multiplex PCR; TCRdb's copy has only in-frame clones and leaves some out. The DNA was the basis for D and trimming; V, J and clone size are from that table. Here the sample spans 90,000 to 120,000 clones, over 80% being singletons. These data are taken from a study of blood T cell repertoires in COVID-19. Overall study context: The United States, Italy and Spain provided the acute and convalescent COVID-19 samples. Sample material is recorded as cDNA or gDNA derived from T cells, B-cell-depleted T cells, or PBMCs.

The genes are TRBV28 and TRBJ1-4; 8 nucleotides line up with TRBD1. The source material was peripheral blood. The sequence derives from a woman in her twenties or thirties with acute or convalescent COVID-19. CDR3 loop: CASSLFQGALEKKLFF. CDR3 DNA: TGTGCCAGCAGTTTATTCCAGGGGGCGTTAGAGAAAAAACTGTTTTTT. The variable domain in full, completed from reference TRBV28 and TRBJ1-4, reads DVKVTQSSRYLVKRTGEKVFLECVQDMDHENMFWYRQDPGLGLRLIYFSYDVKMKEKGDIPEGYSVSREKKERFSLILESASTNQTSMYLCASSLFQGALEKKLFFGSGTQLSVL.